Each of the 15 T cell receptor beta chains below was sequenced from the same sample in a study of a mutant IDH1 vaccine in newly diagnosed glioma. Time point given: week 47, end of study. With topical imiquimod, each dose of the vaccine consisted of 300 ug of mutant IDH1 20-mer peptide. Profiling relied on immunoSEQ multiplex PCR, and the TCRdb table lists in-frame clones only, not all of them. The table lists approximately 80,000 clones, more than 80% of them singletons, with more than 5% in the top ten. Their cognate antigens are unknown. Sequencing used PBMCs, obtained from a glioma patient whose treatment included an IDH1 peptide vaccine. Receptor source: a man aged 40-49 years with glioma.

CDR3 region: CASSWPSLSGNTIYF. CDR3 in DNA: TGTGCCAGCAGCTGGCCCAGCCTTTCTGGAAACACCATATATTTT. J is TRBJ1-3 and V is TRBV7-2; D gene unclear. From germline, CDR1 is SGHTA and CDR2 FQGNSA. This CDR3 is built from 15 residues. Trimming took 4 bases from V and 1 from J, leaving 11 bases between them.

The chain has TRBV5-6 and TRBJ1-5; 8 positions agree with TRBD1. The V and J ends lost 4 bases and 6 bases, in that order; junction bases with no gene match: 9. Germline CDR1 SGHDT, CDR2 YYEEEE. The CDR3 runs 15 residues. The CDR3 loop is CASSTRTGRAQPQHF. For the CDR3, the DNA is TGTGCCAGCAGCACTAGGACAGGGAGGGCTCAGCCCCAGCATTTT.

The gene calls are TRBV6-6 and TRBJ2-7; TRBD1 might be the D (6 bases). Germline CDR1 MNHNY, CDR2 SVGAGI (reference sequence). The V end was cut by 5 bases, the J end by 0 bases, with 11 bases between. The CDR3 runs 14 residues. For the CDR3, the DNA is TGTGCCAGCAGTCAGGACAGTCTCTCCTACGAGCAGTACTTC. Translated: CASSQDSLSYEQYF.

The rearrangement links TRBV9 to TRBJ2-5; 12 bases line up with TRBD2. Germline V gives CDR1 SGDLS, CDR2 YYNGEE. V was clipped by 4 bases and J by 3 bases; unmatched bases: 4. The CDR3 sequence is 15 residues long. The CDR3 DNA is TGTGCCAGCAGCCCTCCTAGCGGGAGGGAAGAGACCCAGTACTTC. Residues: CASSPPSGREETQYF.

Only one count was recorded for this clone. The chain uses TRBV9 and TRBJ2-7, with 10 bases that match TRBD2. Trimming took 0 bases from V and 7 from J; bases not matched to a gene: 1. Germline CDR1 SGDLS, CDR2 YYNGEE. This CDR3 comprises 13 residues. This CDR3 reads CASSVGTSGEQYF. The CDR3 nucleotides are TGTGCCAGCAGCGTAGGGACTAGCGGAGAGCAGTACTTC.

As to this clone: One end of the junction does not line up with germline, which may come from a read error. The chain is built from TRBV6-5 and TRBJ1-2, with 10 bases that match TRBD1. This CDR3 is 14 amino acids long. Germline-derived CDR1 and CDR2 are MNHEY and SVGAGI. The CDR3 DNA is TGTGCCGGCAGAGAGCAGGACAGGGGGTATGGCTACACCTTC. Translating gives CAGREQDRGYGYTF.

The chain uses TRBV30 and TRBJ2-3, with D tentatively TRBD1 or TRBD2 (5 bases each). CDR3 length: 14 residues. CDR1 and CDR2 (germline): GTSNPN, SVGIG (reference sequence). V lost 0 bases and J 1 base, leaving 8 bases between the germline ends. This CDR3 is CAWSVLGGTDTQYF. CDR3 DNA sequence: TGTGCCTGGAGTGTACTAGGGGGCACAGATACGCAGTATTTT. Drawing the rest from reference TRBV30 and TRBJ2-3, the complete variable domain is SQTIHQWPATLVQPVGSPLSLECTVEGTSNPNLYWYRQAAGRGLQLLFYSVGIGQISSEVPQNLSASRPQDRQFILSSKKLLLSDSGFYLCAWSVLGGTDTQYFGPGTRLTVL.

The chain joins TRBV2 to TRBJ1-6, with D possibly TRBD1 on 5 matching bases. Per the germline V gene, CDR1 is SNHLY and CDR2 is FYNNEI. V was clipped by 0 bases and J by 6 bases, with 9 bases between them. CDR3 length: 15 amino acids. The CDR3 spells CASSEAGPSNSPLHF. CDR3 nucleotides: TGTGCCAGCAGTGAAGCGGGACCCTCTAATTCACCCCTCCACTTT.

This clone occurred once. The chain uses TRBV10-3 and TRBJ2-1; 10 nucleotides align to TRBD2. Trimming took 10 bases from V and 8 from J; bases not matched to a gene: 8. From germline, CDR1 is ENHRY and CDR2 SYGVKD. The CDR3 runs to 13 residues. CDR3 protein: CATASGGADEQFF. CDR3 sequence (DNA): TGTGCCACCGCGAGCGGGGGGGCCGATGAGCAGTTCTTC.

V usage is TRBV11-2 and J usage is TRBJ1-1; perhaps TRBD1 as D (6 bases). Germline values: CDR1 SGHAT, CDR2 FQNNGV. CDR3 length: 16 amino acids. Trimming removed 5 bases at V and 0 bases at J, with 16 bases between. The CDR3 reads CASSPRWRDMNTEAFF. As DNA, the CDR3 is TGTGCCAGCAGCCCCCGGTGGCGGGACATGAACACTGAAGCTTTCTTT. Combining the CDR3 with reference TRBV11-2 and TRBJ1-1 gives the whole variable domain EAGVAQSPRYKIIEKRQSVAFWCNPISGHATLYWYQQILGQGPKLLIQFQNNGVVDDSQLPKDRFSAERLKGVDSTLKIQPAKLEDSAVYLCASSPRWRDMNTEAFFGQGTRLTVV.

The rearrangement uses TRBV29-1 and TRBJ1-1; D remains ambiguous. Germline V gives CDR1 SQVTM, CDR2 ANQGSEA. V gave up 0 bases and J gave up 4 bases, with 12 bases separating them. The CDR3 is 14 residues long. CDR3 DNA: TGCAGCGTTGAAGATAGGGCGGTGGGCACTGAAGCTTTCTTT. Translating it yields CSVEDRAVGTEAFF.

The chain uses TRBV19 and TRBJ1-1; TRBD1 matches 8 bases. Germline loops: CDR1 LNHDA, CDR2 SQIVND (reference sequence). This CDR3 contains 12 residues. J was trimmed by 11 bases and V by 1 base; bases with no gene match: 3. CDR3: CASSIVQGAAFF. DNA for the CDR3: TGTGCCAGTAGTATAGTTCAGGGGGCGGCTTTCTTT.

V usage is TRBV10-3 and J usage is TRBJ2-1; D ambiguous. The CDR3 consists of 16 residues. CDR1 and CDR2 from the germline V gene are ENHRY and SYGVKD. Trimming took 0 bases from V and 8 from J, leaving 17 bases between them. The CDR3 region has the DNA TGTGCCATCAGTGAGTCTAGGCAGGAGATGATCCATGAGCAGTTCTTC. It codes for CAISESRQEMIHEQFF.

The chain has TRBV6-5 and TRBJ2-7, with D hard to call. The V end was cut by 4 bases, the J end by 9 bases, with 13 bases between. Looked up from germline, CDR1 is MNHEY and CDR2 is SVGAGI. This CDR3 is built from 12 residues. CDR3 DNA: TGTGCCAGCAGTTCCGGGTCTCGCGTGCAGTACTTC. The encoded protein is CASSSGSRVQYF.

The V and J genes are TRBV4-2 and TRBJ1-4; possible D gene TRBD1, 5 bases. V lost 0 bases to trimming and J lost 0 bases, with 5 bases between them. The CDR3 contains 15 residues. Germline lookup yields CDR1 LGHNA and CDR2 YNFKEQ. As DNA, the CDR3 is TGTGCCAGCAGCCAAGACAGGGCAACTAATGAAAAACTGTTTTTT. This translates into CASSQDRATNEKLFF.